This section outlines one TCR beta chain sequence together with its context. Its matching antigen is unknown. A sort by CD45RO/CCR7/CD25/CD127/CD95/CD27 yielded CD4+ naive, central memory, regulatory and stem cell-like memory cells. CDR1 is LGHNA and CDR2 is YNFKEQ in the germline V gene. This CDR3 spans 15 amino acids. The trim removed 1 base at V and 7 bases at J, leaving 4 bases unmatched. This sample is part of a study of beta chain features in type 1 diabetes. Overall study findings and caveats: High TCR expression in some cells could lead to their over-representation in cDNA sequencing. Here, the possible influence of HLA type (on TCRB rearrangement) remained unresolved. The naive, central memory and Treg TCRB repertoires showed an apparent similarity that was greater among patients than among healthy donors. Within each of all four CD4+ subsets, Type 1 diabetes patients had TCRB CDR3s that were moderately but significantly shorter.

The isolated RNA, all of it, was reverse transcribed, so expressed TCRB transcripts were what got sequenced. Generated by immunoSEQ multiplex PCR, the TCRdb table keeps only in-frame clones and is missing some. Of roughly 140,000 clones listed, about a tenth are singletons. Sample: central memory CD4+ T cells from blood. The chain combines TRBV4-2 with TRBJ1-4; 9 positions match TRBD1. This receptor was obtained from a man aged 25-45 years with type 1 diabetes. Written as DNA, the CDR3 is TGTGCCAGCAGCCAAGGTGGGACAGGGTCTGAAAAACTGTTTTTT. This gives the protein CASSQGGTGSEKLFF.